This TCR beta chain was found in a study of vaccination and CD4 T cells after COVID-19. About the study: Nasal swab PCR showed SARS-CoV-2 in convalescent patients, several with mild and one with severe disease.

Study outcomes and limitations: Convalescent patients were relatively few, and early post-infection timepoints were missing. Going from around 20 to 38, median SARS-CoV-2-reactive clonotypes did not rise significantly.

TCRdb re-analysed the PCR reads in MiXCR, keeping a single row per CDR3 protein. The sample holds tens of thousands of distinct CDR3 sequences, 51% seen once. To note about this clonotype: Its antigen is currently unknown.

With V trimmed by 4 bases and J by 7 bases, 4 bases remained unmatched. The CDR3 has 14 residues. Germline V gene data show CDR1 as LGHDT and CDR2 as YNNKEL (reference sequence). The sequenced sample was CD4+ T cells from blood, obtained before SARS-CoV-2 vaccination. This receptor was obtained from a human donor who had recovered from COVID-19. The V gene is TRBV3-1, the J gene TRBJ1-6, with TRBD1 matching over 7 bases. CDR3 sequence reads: CASSPRQGNSPLHF. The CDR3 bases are TGTGCCAGCAGCCCCCGACAGGGAAATTCACCCCTCCACTTT.